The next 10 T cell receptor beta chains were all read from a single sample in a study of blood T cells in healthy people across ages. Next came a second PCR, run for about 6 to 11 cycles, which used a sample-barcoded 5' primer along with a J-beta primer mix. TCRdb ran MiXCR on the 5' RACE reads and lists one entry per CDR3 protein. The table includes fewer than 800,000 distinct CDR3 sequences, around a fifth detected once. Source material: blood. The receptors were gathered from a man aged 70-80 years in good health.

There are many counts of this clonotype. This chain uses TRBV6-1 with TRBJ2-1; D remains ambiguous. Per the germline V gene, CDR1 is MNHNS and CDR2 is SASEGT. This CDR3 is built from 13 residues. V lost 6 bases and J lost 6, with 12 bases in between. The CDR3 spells CASRGLKTNEQFF. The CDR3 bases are TGTGCCAGCAGAGGGCTAAAAACCAATGAGCAGTTCTTC.

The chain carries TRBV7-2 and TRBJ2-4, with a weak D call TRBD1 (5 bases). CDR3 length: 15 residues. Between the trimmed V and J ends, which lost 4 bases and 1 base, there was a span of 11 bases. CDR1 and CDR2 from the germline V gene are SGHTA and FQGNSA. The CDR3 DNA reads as TGTGCCAGCAGCTCCCTCAGGGATGCCAAAAACATTCAGTACTTC. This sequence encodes CASSSLRDAKNIQYF.

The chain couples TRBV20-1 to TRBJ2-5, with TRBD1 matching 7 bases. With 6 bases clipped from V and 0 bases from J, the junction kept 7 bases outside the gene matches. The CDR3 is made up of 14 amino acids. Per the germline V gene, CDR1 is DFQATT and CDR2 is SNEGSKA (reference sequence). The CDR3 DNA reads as TGCAGTGCAAGGACAGGACCGTACCAAGAGACCCAGTACTTC. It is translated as CSARTGPYQETQYF.

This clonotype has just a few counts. CDR3 loop: CSARGESVDTQYF. Here the CDR3 DNA reads TGCAGTGCCAGGGGGGAGTCAGTAGATACGCAGTATTTT. This chain connects TRBV20-1 to TRBJ2-3; tentative D call: TRBD1 (7 bases). Trimming cost V 6 bases and J 5 bases, with 15 bases left between them. Germline V gene sequence: CDR1 DFQATT, CDR2 SNEGSKA (reference sequence). This CDR3 has 13 residues.

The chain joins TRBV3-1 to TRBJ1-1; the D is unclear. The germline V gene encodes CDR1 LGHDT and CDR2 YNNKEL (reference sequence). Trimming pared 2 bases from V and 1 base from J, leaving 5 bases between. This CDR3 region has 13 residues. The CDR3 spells CASSQIQNTEAFF. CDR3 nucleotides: TGTGCCAGCAGCCAAATCCAGAACACTGAAGCTTTCTTT. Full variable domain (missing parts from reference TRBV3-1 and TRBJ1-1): DTAVSQTPKYLVTQMGNDKSIKCEQNLGHDTMYWYKQDSKKFLKIMFSYNNKELIINETVPNRFSPKSPDKAHLNLHINSLELGDSAVYFCASSQIQNTEAFFGQGTRLTVV.

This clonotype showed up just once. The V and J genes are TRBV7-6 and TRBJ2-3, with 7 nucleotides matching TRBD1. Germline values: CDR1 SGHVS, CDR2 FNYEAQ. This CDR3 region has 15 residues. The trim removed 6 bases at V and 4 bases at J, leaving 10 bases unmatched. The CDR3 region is CASSLGRGQPDTQYF. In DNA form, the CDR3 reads TGTGCCAGCAGTTTGGGACGGGGACAGCCAGATACGCAGTATTTT.

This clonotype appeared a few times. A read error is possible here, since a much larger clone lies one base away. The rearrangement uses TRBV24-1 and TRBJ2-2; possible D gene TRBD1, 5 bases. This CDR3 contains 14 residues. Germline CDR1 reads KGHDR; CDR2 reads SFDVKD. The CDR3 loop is CTTSDLGVPGELFF. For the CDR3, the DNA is TGTACCACCAGTGATTTAGGGGTCCCCGGGGAGCTGTTTTTT.

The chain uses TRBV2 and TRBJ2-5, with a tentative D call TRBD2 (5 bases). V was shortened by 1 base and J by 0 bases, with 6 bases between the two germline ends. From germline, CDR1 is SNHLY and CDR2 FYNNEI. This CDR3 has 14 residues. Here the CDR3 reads CASSEGGYQETQYF. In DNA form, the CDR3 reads TGTGCCAGCAGTGAAGGCGGGTACCAAGAGACCCAGTACTTC.

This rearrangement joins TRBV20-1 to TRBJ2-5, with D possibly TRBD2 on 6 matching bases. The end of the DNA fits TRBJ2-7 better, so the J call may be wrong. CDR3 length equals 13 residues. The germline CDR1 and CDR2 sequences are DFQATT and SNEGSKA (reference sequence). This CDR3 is CSASPGLSYEQYF. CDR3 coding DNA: TGCAGTGCTAGCCCGGGACTGAGCTACGAGCAGTACTTC.

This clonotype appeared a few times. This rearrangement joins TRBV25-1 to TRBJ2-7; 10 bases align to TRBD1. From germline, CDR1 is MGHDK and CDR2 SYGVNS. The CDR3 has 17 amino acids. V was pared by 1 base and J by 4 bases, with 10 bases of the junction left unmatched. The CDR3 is CASSESPTGGARYEQYF. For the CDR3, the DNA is TGTGCCAGCAGTGAATCCCCGACAGGGGGCGCGAGGTACGAGCAGTACTTC.